This TCR beta chain was obtained from a study of Graves' ophthalmopathy and Graves' hyperthyroidism. Study outcomes and limitations: Among thyroid clonotypes expanded above 0.001 frequency, most also appeared in blood. Ophthalmopathy was separated from stable hyperthyroidism by a 13-signature model with 87.88% sensitivity and approximately 81% specificity. Forecasting of ophthalmopathy progression by the model achieved around 68% sensitivity and roughly 75% specificity.

This CDR3 is 19 amino acids long. The germline V gene encodes CDR1 SNHLY and CDR2 FYNNEI. V was shortened by 6 bases and J by 0 bases, with 21 bases between the two germline ends. This clonotype was detected many times. Its antigen is still unknown. RNA transcripts provided the template for amplifying TCR beta CDR3 regions. RT-PCR in the first round used HTBI primers; a second-round multiplex PCR followed. TCRdb analysed the multiplex PCR reads with MiXCR anew, one entry per CDR3 protein. The sample carries roughly 1.1 million distinct CDR3 sequences, about 38% recorded once. Sample: peripheral blood or thyroid tissue (not recorded which). V is TRBV2 and J is TRBJ2-6, with D possibly matching TRBD1 (6 bases). The receptor's source is an adult man with Graves' hyperthyroidism. Here the CDR3 reads CASSHRLTGFSSGANVLTF. The DNA of the CDR3 is TGTGCCAGCAGCCACCGCCTTACAGGGTTCAGCTCTGGGGCCAACGTCCTGACTTTC.